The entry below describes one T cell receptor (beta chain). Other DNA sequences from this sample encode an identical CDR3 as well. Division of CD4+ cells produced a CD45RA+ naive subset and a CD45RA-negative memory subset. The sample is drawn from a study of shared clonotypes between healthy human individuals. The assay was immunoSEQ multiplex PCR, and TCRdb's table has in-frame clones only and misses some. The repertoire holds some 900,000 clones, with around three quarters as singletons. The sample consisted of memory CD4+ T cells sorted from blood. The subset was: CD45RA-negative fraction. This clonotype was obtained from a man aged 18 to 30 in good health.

CDR3 DNA: TGTGCCAGCAGCTTAGGTGCCCAAGAGACCCAGTACTTC. This gives the protein CASSLGAQETQYF. The V gene is TRBV11-2, the J gene TRBJ2-5; D is ambiguous. Trimming removed 1 base from V and 1 base from J, with 4 bases in between. The germline V gene has CDR1 SGHAT and CDR2 FQNNGV. The CDR3 runs 13 residues.